A single sample gave rise to the 3 T cell receptor beta chains below, sequenced in a study of blood T cell repertoires in COVID-19. Sequencing used immunoSEQ multiplex PCR; TCRdb keeps in-frame clones, though not all of them. The sample comprises a few hundred thousand clones, around 84% of which are singletons, and around 4.2% rests with the top ten. Sequenced material: peripheral blood. The receptors originated from a man in his 60s with acute or convalescent COVID-19.

This clone was detected a few times. The J gene is TRBJ2-7, the V gene TRBV28; tentative D call: TRBD2 (5 bases). CDR3 length equals 11 residues. Germline values: CDR1 MDHEN, CDR2 SYDVKM. Between the trimmed V and J ends, which lost 6 bases and 7 bases, there was a span of 10 bases. The CDR3 is CASSDRREQYF. The CDR3 bases are TGTGCCAGCAGCGACCGGAGGGAGCAGTACTTC.

The chain joins TRBV12-3 or TRBV12-4 to TRBJ1-2; D is unresolved. V lost 8 bases, J lost 14 bases, and 18 bases lay in between. This CDR3 has 11 residues. The CDR3 DNA is TGTGCCAGCGCACTTAGCCAGAGGAGAACCTTC. Its protein product is CASALSQRRTF.

The rearrangement links TRBV7-2 to TRBJ2-3; TRBD2 agrees at 11 bases. Germline V CDR1 and CDR2: SGHTA, FQGNSA. The CDR3 has 17 residues. The V and J ends lost 3 bases and 3 bases, in that order; junction bases with no gene match: 8. CDR3 DNA: TGTGCCAGCAGCTTTGGACTAGCGGGCTCAACGACAGATACGCAGTATTTT. Its protein is CASSFGLAGSTTDTQYF. Supplemented by reference TRBV7-2 and TRBJ2-3, the full variable domain reads GAGVSQSPSNKVTEKGKDVELRCDPISGHTALYWYRQSLGQGLEFLIYFQGNSAPDKSGLPSDRFSAERTGGSVSTLTIQRTQQEDSAVYLCASSFGLAGSTTDTQYFGPGTRLTVL.